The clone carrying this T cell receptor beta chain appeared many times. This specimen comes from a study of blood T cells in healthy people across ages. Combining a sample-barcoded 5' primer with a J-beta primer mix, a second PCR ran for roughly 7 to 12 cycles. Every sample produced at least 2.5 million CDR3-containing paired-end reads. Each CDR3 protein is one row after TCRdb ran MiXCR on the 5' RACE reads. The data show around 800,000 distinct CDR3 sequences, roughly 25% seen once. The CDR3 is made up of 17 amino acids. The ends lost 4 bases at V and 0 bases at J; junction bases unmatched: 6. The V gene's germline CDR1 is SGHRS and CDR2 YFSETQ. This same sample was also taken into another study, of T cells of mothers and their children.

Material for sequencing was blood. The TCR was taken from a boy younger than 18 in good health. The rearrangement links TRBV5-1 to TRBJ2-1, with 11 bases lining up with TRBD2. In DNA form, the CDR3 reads TGCGCCAGCAGCCCCTCTAGCGGGGGGAGCTCCTACAATGAGCAGTTCTTC. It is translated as CASSPSSGGSSYNEQFF.